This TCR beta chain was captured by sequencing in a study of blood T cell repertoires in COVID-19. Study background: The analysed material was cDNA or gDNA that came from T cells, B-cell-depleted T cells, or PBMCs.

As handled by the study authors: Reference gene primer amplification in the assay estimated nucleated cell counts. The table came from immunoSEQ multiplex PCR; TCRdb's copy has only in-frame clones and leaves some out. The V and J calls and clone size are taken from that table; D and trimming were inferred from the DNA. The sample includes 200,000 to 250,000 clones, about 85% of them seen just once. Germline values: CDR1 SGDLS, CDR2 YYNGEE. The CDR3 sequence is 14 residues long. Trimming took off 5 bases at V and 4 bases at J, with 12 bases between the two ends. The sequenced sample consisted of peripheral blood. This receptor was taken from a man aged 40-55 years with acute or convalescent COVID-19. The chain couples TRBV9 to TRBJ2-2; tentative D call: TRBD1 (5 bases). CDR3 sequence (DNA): TGTGCCAGCAGACCAGCAGGGTCCACCGGGGAGCTGTTTTTT. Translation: CASRPAGSTGELFF.